Here is one T cell receptor beta chain with its context. This sample stems from a study of PD-L1 blockade in urothelial cancer. Study details: Men with urothelial cancer arising in the bladder made up about 90% of the roughly 30 patients. Median blood clonality was around 0.086, with more than 75,000 unique TCRs.

The CDR3 length is 14 residues. Germline CDR1 and CDR2: SGHNT and YYREEE (reference sequence). The V and J ends lost 0 bases and 3 bases respectively, with 8 bases between them. Profiling relied on immunoSEQ multiplex PCR, and the TCRdb table lists in-frame clones only, not all of them. The data show 87,000 or so clones, about four fifths seen once. The time point is: pretreatment peripheral blood. The receptor was isolated from a man in his sixties with urothelial cancer. Material: PBMCs, obtained around atezolizumab (anti-PD-L1) treatment. The chain is built from TRBV5-4 and TRBJ2-3; D call uncertain. The CDR3 is CASSLGAETDTQYF. The CDR3 nucleotides are TGTGCCAGCAGCTTGGGAGCCGAAACAGATACGCAGTATTTT. The full variable domain, with the rest looked up from reference TRBV5-4 and TRBJ2-3, is ETGVTQSPTHLIKTRGQQVTLRCSSQSGHNTVSWYQQALGQGPQFIFQYYREEENGRGNFPPRFSGLQFPNYSSELNVNALELDDSALYLCASSLGAETDTQYFGPGTRLTVL.